The 4 T cell receptor beta chains reported below all come from one sample, sequenced in a study of tumour-infiltrating T cells in Burkitt lymphoma. The data were produced by immunoSEQ multiplex PCR, yet TCRdb's version contains in-frame clones alone and is incomplete. Among 6,000 to 8,500 clones, around 70% were seen once, and the ten largest hold 40%. Material: tumor tissue. All receptors come from a human donor with diffuse large B-cell lymphoma.

This clone has only one observation. The V and J genes are TRBV13 and TRBJ1-1; unclear D gene. Deletions cut 3 bases from V and 2 bases from J, with 10 bases between. The germline V gene has CDR1 PRHDT and CDR2 FYEKMQ (reference sequence). CDR3 length equals 14 residues. In DNA, the CDR3 is TGTGCCAGCAGCTTCCAGGCCTTTAACACTGAAGCTTTCTTT. Residues: CASSFQAFNTEAFF.

This sequence joins TRBV6-6 and TRBJ1-4; possibly TRBD1 for D (5 bases). The CDR3 totals 15 residues. Trimming took 7 bases from V and 3 from J, leaving 15 bases between them. Germline values: CDR1 MNHNY, CDR2 SVGAGI (reference sequence). In DNA form, the CDR3 reads TGTGCCAGCAACCAGGGACTTTCCGCTAATGAAAAACTGTTTTTT. This gives the protein CASNQGLSANEKLFF.

This chain uses TRBV7-8 with TRBJ2-7; the match to TRBD1 covers 7 bases. After removal of 5 bases from V and 2 bases from J, the junction contained 6 bases not matched to a gene. This CDR3 has 14 residues. In germline, CDR1 is SGHVS, CDR2 FQNEAQ. The CDR3 spells CASSPRQGTYEQYF. The DNA for the CDR3 is TGTGCCAGCAGCCCGCGACAGGGAACCTACGAGCAGTACTTC.

The chain joins TRBV6-1 to TRBJ1-2; D is possibly TRBD1 (6 bases). Germline V lookup: CDR1 MNHNS, CDR2 SASEGT. CDR3 length equals 12 residues. The ends were cut back, 4 bases at V and 13 bases at J, with 16 bases in the middle. For the CDR3, the DNA is TGTGCCAGCAGTGTCCAGGGGAGGGGATTCACCTTC. Its translation: CASSVQGRGFTF.